Detailed here is one T cell receptor (beta chain). The source of the sample is a study of blood T cell repertoires in COVID-19. Study-level information: T cells, B-cell-depleted T cells, or PBMCs supplied cDNA or gDNA.

The participants were between about 18 and 89 years old and came from some 25 US areas. Trimming cost V 6 bases and J 4 bases; bases outside gene matches: 5. This CDR3 spans 13 amino acids. Germline loops: CDR1 MNHNS, CDR2 SASEGT. In the original workflow: Using reference gene primer amplification, nucleated cell counts were estimated. TCRdb's table, derived via immunoSEQ multiplex PCR, lists solely in-frame clones and lacks some. The DNA was the basis for D and trimming; V, J and clone size are from that table. Here the sample spans under 250,000 clones, just under 90% being singletons. The TCR originated in a woman in her twenties or thirties with acute COVID-19. V and J are TRBV6-1 and TRBJ1-2; TRBD1 matches at 7 bases. Sample: PBMCs or T cells enriched from blood (not recorded which). This chain's CDR3 is CASRQGQIYGYTF. In DNA form, the CDR3 reads TGTGCCAGCAGACAGGGACAGATCTATGGCTACACCTTC.